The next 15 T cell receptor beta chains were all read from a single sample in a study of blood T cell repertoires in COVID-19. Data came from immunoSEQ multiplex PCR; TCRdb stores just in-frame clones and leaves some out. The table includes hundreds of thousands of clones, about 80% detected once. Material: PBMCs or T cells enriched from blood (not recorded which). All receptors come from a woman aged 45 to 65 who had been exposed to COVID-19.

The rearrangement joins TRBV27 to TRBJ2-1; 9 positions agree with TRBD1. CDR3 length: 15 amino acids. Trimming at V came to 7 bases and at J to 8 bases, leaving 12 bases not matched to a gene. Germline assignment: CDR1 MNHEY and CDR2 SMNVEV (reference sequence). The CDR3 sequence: CASIGQGTVVDEQFF. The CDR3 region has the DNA TGTGCCAGCATCGGACAGGGGACCGTGGTCGATGAGCAGTTCTTC.

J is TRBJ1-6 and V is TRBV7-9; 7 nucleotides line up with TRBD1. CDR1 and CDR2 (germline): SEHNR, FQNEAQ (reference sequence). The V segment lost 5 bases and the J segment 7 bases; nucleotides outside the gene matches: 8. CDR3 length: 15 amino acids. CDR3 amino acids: CASSIGTVGNSPLHF. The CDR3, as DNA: TGTGCCAGCAGCATCGGGACAGTCGGGAATTCACCCCTCCACTTT.

The chain's CDR3 is CASSQEETGRLNTEAFF. The DNA for the CDR3 is TGCGCCAGCAGCCAAGAGGAGACAGGGCGCTTGAACACTGAAGCTTTCTTT. The chain has TRBV4-1 and TRBJ1-1; 7 bases are a match to TRBD1. Germline CDR1 reads MGHRA; CDR2 reads YSYEKL. The CDR3 spans 17 residues. The V and J ends lost 0 bases and 0 bases, in that order; junction bases with no gene match: 7.

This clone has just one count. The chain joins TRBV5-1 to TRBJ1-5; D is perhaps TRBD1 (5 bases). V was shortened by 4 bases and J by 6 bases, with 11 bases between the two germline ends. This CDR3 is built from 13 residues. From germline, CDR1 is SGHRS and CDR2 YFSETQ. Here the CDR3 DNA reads TGCGCCAGCAGCGGGGGGTCAGGTCAGCCCCAGCATTTT. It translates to CASSGGSGQPQHF.

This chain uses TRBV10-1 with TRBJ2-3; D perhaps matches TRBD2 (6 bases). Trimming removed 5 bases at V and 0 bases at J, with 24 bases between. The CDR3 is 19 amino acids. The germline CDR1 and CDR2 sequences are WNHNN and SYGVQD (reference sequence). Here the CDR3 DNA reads TGCGCCAGCAGTCCCTCATTGCCTTTAGCGGAAACTAGCACAGATACGCAGTATTTT. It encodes CASSPSLPLAETSTDTQYF.

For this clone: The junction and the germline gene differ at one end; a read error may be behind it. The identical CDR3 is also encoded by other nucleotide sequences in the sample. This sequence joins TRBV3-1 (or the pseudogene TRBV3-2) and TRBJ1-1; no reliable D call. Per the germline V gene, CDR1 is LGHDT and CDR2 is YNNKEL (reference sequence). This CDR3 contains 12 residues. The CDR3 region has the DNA TGTGCCAGCAGGCAAGCAAACACTGAAGCTTTCTTT. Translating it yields CASRQANTEAFF.

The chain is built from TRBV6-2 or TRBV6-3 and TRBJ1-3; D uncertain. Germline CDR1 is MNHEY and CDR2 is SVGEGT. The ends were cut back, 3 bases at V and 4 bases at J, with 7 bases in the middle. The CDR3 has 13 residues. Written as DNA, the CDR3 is TGTGCCAGCAGTTATCAGTCGGGAAACACCATATATTTT. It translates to CASSYQSGNTIYF.

This chain's CDR3 is CASTLRGSAEAFF. Written as DNA, the CDR3 is TGCGCCAGCACCTTGAGGGGGTCCGCTGAAGCTTTCTTT. V gene TRBV10-2 combines with J gene TRBJ1-1, with a tentative D call TRBD1 (6 bases). V lost 7 bases and J lost 6, with 15 bases in between. CDR1 WSHSY and CDR2 SAAADI come from the germline V gene. There are 13 residues in the CDR3.

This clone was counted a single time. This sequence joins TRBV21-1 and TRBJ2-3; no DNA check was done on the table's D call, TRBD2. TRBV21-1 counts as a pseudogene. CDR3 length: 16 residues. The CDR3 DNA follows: TGTGCCAGCAGCAAAGCTTCCTATCGCAGCACAGATACGCAGTATTTT. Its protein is CASSKASYRSTDTQYF.

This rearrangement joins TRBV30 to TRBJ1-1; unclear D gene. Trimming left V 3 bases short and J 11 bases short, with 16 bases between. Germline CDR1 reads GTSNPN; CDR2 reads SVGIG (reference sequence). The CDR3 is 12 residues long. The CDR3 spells CAWSAGGFWAFF. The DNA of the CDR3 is TGTGCCTGGAGCGCCGGCGGCTTCTGGGCTTTCTTT.

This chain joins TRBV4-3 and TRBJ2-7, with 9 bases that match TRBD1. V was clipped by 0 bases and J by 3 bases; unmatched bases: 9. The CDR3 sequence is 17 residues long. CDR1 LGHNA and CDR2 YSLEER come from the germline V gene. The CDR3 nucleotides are TGCGCCAGCAGCCAAGACTTGTTGGGGGACAGGGACTACGAGCAGTACTTC. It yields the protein CASSQDLLGDRDYEQYF.

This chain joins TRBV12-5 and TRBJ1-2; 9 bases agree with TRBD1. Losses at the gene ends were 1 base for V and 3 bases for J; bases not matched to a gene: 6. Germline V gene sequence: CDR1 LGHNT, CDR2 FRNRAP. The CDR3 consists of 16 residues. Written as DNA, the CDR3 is TGTGCTAGTGGTTTGGACAGGGGGCGAGAGGACTATGGCTACACCTTC. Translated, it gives CASGLDRGREDYGYTF.

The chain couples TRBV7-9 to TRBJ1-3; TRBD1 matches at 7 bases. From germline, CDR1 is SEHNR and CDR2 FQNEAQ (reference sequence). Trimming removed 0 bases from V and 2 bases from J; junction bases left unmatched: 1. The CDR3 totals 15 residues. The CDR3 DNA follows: TGTGCCAGCAGCTTAGCGACAGGGACTGGAAACACCATATATTTT. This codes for CASSLATGTGNTIYF.

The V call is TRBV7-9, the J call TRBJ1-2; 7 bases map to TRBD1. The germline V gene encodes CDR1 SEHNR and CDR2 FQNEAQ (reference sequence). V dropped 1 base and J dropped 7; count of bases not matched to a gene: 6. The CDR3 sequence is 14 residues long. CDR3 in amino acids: CASSLVGGAGGYTF. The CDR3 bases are TGTGCCAGCAGCTTAGTAGGGGGCGCAGGTGGCTACACCTTC.

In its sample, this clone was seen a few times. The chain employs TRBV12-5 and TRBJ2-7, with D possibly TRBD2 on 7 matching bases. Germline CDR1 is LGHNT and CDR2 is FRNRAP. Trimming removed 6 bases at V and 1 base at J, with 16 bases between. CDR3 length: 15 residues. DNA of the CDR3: TGTGCTAGTGGCCCCCCGGGGGGCCGGTCCTACGAGCAGTACTTC. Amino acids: CASGPPGGRSYEQYF.